Following are 27 T cell receptor beta chains from one sample sequenced in a study of blood T cell repertoires in COVID-19. Produced via immunoSEQ multiplex PCR; TCRdb's table is partial and in-frame only. This table has about 100,000 clones, 69% appearing once. Sequences were obtained from peripheral blood. The receptor source for this set is an older man with acute or convalescent COVID-19.

This sequence joins TRBV2 and TRBJ2-7, with D perhaps TRBD1 (5 bases). This CDR3 region has 13 residues. V lost 5 bases and J lost 6, with 14 bases in between. In germline, CDR1 is SNHLY, CDR2 FYNNEI. CDR3 sequence reads: CASSSTLRVEQYF. The DNA for the CDR3 is TGTGCCAGCAGTTCAACCCTCAGGGTCGAGCAGTACTTC.

This clone has just a few counts. V gene TRBV6-6 combines with J gene TRBJ2-1; no clear D. CDR3 length equals 12 residues. Deletions cut 10 bases from V and 7 bases from J, with 14 bases between. Germline CDR1 MNHNY, CDR2 SVGAGI (reference sequence). The CDR3 DNA follows: TGTGCCACCTTGGGCCCCGGAAATGAGCAGTTCTTC. It codes for CATLGPGNEQFF.

The gene calls are TRBV14 and TRBJ1-1; no firm D call. Trimming removed 4 bases from V and 1 base from J, with 4 bases in between. This CDR3 comprises 12 residues. Germline V gene lookup returns CDR1 SGHDN and CDR2 FVKESK. The chain's CDR3 is CASSPRNTEAFF. The CDR3 nucleotides read TGTGCCAGCAGCCCGAGGAACACTGAAGCTTTCTTT.

The V call is TRBV28, the J call TRBJ1-2; D is possibly TRBD1 (5 bases). Germline V gene data show CDR1 as MDHEN and CDR2 as SYDVKM. V was clipped by 6 bases and J by 6 bases, with 8 bases between them. The CDR3 has 11 residues. The CDR3 reads CASRGGNGYTF. The CDR3 DNA is TGTGCCAGCAGGGGGGGGAATGGCTACACCTTC.

V is TRBV6-1 and J is TRBJ2-6; D unclear. This CDR3 is built from 16 residues. CDR1 MNHNS and CDR2 SASEGT come from the germline V gene. V was clipped by 4 bases and J by 2 bases, with 12 bases between them. CDR3 residues: CASSGSFSPGANVLTF. Here the CDR3 DNA reads TGTGCCAGCAGTGGGAGTTTCTCCCCTGGGGCCAACGTCCTGACTTTC.

The chain joins TRBV2 to TRBJ2-3; D is possibly TRBD2 (6 bases). The CDR3 covers 13 residues. Germline CDR1 is SNHLY and CDR2 is FYNNEI. Trimming took 5 bases from V and 8 from J, leaving 14 bases between them. The CDR3 here is CASSPRLVGTQYF. The DNA for the CDR3 is TGTGCCAGCAGTCCACGACTAGTTGGTACGCAGTATTTT.

This chain connects TRBV2 to TRBJ1-6; the match to TRBD1 covers 8 bases. The CDR3 has 14 amino acids. Germline lookup yields CDR1 SNHLY and CDR2 FYNNEI. With V trimmed by 7 bases and J by 7 bases, 6 bases remained unmatched. The CDR3 loop is CASKGTGPNSPLHF. In nucleotides, the CDR3 is TGTGCCAGCAAAGGGACAGGACCAAATTCACCCCTCCACTTT.

V usage is TRBV29-1 and J usage is TRBJ2-1, with TRBD2 matching 8 bases. The germline gives CDR1 SQVTM, CDR2 ANQGSEA. This CDR3 is built from 13 residues. The V gene end was trimmed by 7 bases and the J gene end by 4 bases; junction bases not matched to a gene: 6. The CDR3 is CSGGLDGYNEQFF. CDR3 coding DNA: TGCAGCGGGGGACTAGACGGTTACAATGAGCAGTTCTTC.

This clone was seen just once. The CDR3 is CASSDRVGAYNEQFF. The DNA for the CDR3 is TGTGCCAGCAGCGACAGGGTGGGGGCCTACAATGAGCAGTTCTTC. The chain recombines TRBV3-1 (or the pseudogene TRBV3-2) with TRBJ2-1; 7 nucleotides line up with TRBD1. The V gene end was trimmed by 5 bases and the J gene end by 2 bases; junction bases not matched to a gene: 6. CDR1 and CDR2 from the germline V gene are LGHDT and YNNKEL (reference sequence). CDR3 length: 15 residues.

The chain carries TRBV6-5 and TRBJ1-1; TRBD1 is a possible D gene (5 bases). Trimming shortened V by 6 bases and J by 8 bases, and 16 bases separated the two germline ends. There are 13 residues in the CDR3. Per germline, CDR1 MNHEY and CDR2 SVGAGI. The DNA of the CDR3 is TGTGCCAGCAGCTTACCGGGACTGAGGGAAGCTTTCTTT. This sequence encodes CASSLPGLREAFF.

This clone was observed a handful of times. V usage is TRBV2 and J usage is TRBJ2-7, with D possibly matching TRBD2 (6 bases). Germline V gives CDR1 SNHLY, CDR2 FYNNEI. CDR3 length equals 13 residues. V was trimmed by 0 bases and J by 7 bases, leaving 10 bases between them. Here the CDR3 DNA reads TGTGCCAGCAGTGAAGCCCCCGGGGGAGAGCAGTACTTC. Protein: CASSEAPGGEQYF.

This clone was counted a few times. The chain links TRBV28 to TRBJ1-5; TRBD1 aligns across 7 bases. Looked up from germline, CDR1 is MDHEN and CDR2 is SYDVKM. V lost 6 bases to trimming and J lost 1 base; unmatched junction nucleotides: 0. This CDR3 is built from 13 residues. The CDR3 reads CASRQGSNQPQHF. In DNA form, the CDR3 reads TGTGCCAGCAGACAGGGGAGCAATCAGCCCCAGCATTTT.

The J gene is TRBJ2-3, the V gene TRBV28; 11 bases line up with TRBD2. V gave up 4 bases and J gave up 10 bases; unmatched junction bases: 10. The CDR3 covers 15 residues. In germline, CDR1 is MDHEN, CDR2 SYDVKM. In nucleotides, the CDR3 is TGTGCCAGCAGTTCCCGACTAGCGGGATCCTGGGCGCAGTATTTT. It translates to CASSSRLAGSWAQYF.

V and J are TRBV28 and TRBJ2-5; TRBD2 is a possible D gene (6 bases). Looked up from germline, CDR1 is MDHEN and CDR2 is SYDVKM. Between the trimmed V and J ends, which lost 6 bases and 6 bases, there was a span of 14 bases. This CDR3 region has 13 residues. The CDR3 sequence is CASSRKLAQTQYF. Here the CDR3 DNA reads TGTGCCAGCAGCCGAAAACTAGCTCAGACCCAGTACTTC.

The chain couples TRBV10-3 to TRBJ2-2, with 8 bases matching TRBD1. Per germline, CDR1 ENHRY and CDR2 SYGVKD. This CDR3 is 16 amino acids long. Losses at the gene ends were 3 bases for V and 6 bases for J; bases not matched to a gene: 9. This chain's CDR3 is CAISDLGRGPAGELFF. In nucleotides, the CDR3 is TGTGCCATCAGTGATCTAGGCAGGGGGCCGGCCGGGGAGCTGTTTTTT.

V is TRBV7-8 and J is TRBJ2-7; tentatively, D is TRBD2 (6 bases). This CDR3 region has 13 residues. The germline CDR1 and CDR2 sequences are SGHVS and FQNEAQ. V was clipped by 5 bases and J by 0 bases, with 8 bases between them. The DNA of the CDR3 is TGTGCCAGCAGCCGGGACTTCTCCTACGAGCAGTACTTC. Translated: CASSRDFSYEQYF.

The V and J genes are TRBV7-9 and TRBJ1-2; D uncertain. This CDR3 is built from 15 residues. Trimming took off 3 bases at V and 4 bases at J, with 15 bases between the two ends. Germline V gives CDR1 SEHNR, CDR2 FQNEAQ (reference sequence). Here the CDR3 reads CASSLGGTEAYGYTF. CDR3 coding DNA: TGTGCCAGCAGCTTGGGTGGAACGGAGGCCTATGGCTACACCTTC.

The chain couples TRBV5-1 to TRBJ1-2; 8 bases align to TRBD1. CDR3 size: 14 residues. Germline V gives CDR1 SGHRS, CDR2 YFSETQ. Trimming at V came to 5 bases and at J to 4 bases, leaving 7 bases not matched to a gene. DNA for the CDR3: TGCGCCAGCAGGAGCCAGGGGGCATCCTATGGCTACACCTTC. Translating it yields CASRSQGASYGYTF.

The chain carries TRBV6-5 and TRBJ2-1, with TRBD2 matching 11 bases. The junction had 6 bases not matched to a gene; V was cut back by 6 bases and J by 5 bases. Germline V gene lookup returns CDR1 MNHEY and CDR2 SVGAGI. The CDR3 runs 15 residues. The CDR3 protein is CASSLTSGRNNEQFF. Here the CDR3 DNA reads TGTGCCAGCAGCCTTACTAGCGGGAGAAACAATGAGCAGTTCTTC.

This clone showed up just a few times. The V and J genes are TRBV15 and TRBJ2-7; tentative D call: TRBD1 (6 bases). From germline, CDR1 is LNHNV and CDR2 YYDKDF (reference sequence). The CDR3 runs to 15 residues. V was clipped by 3 bases and J by 2 bases, with 14 bases between them. The CDR3 loop reads CATSSNSGHPYEQYF. The CDR3, as DNA: TGTGCCACCAGCAGTAACTCGGGACATCCCTACGAGCAGTACTTC.

The J gene is TRBJ2-5, the V gene TRBV5-1; tentatively, D is TRBD1 (6 bases). The CDR3 is 13 amino acids. V was cut by 4 bases and J by 5 bases, with 12 bases left in between. Germline V gene lookup returns CDR1 SGHRS and CDR2 YFSETQ. Here the CDR3 DNA reads TGCGCCAGCAGCGGGGGCCTGGGGGAGACCCAGTACTTC. It specifies CASSGGLGETQYF.

This chain uses TRBV5-1 with TRBJ2-7, with D uncertain. The CDR3 covers 14 residues. Per the germline V gene, CDR1 is SGHRS and CDR2 is YFSETQ. The V and J ends lost 0 bases and 2 bases respectively, with 9 bases between them. CDR3 sequence: CASSLGEPPYEQYF. The CDR3 coding sequence is TGCGCCAGCAGCTTGGGCGAGCCCCCCTACGAGCAGTACTTC.

This chain uses TRBV2 with TRBJ1-1; D possibly corresponds to TRBD1 (6 bases). Trimming took off 2 bases at V and 5 bases at J, with 12 bases between the two ends. CDR3 size: 14 residues. The germline gives CDR1 SNHLY, CDR2 FYNNEI. This chain's CDR3 is CASSERGARTEAFF. The CDR3 DNA follows: TGTGCCAGCAGTGAACGGGGGGCGAGGACTGAAGCTTTCTTT.

DNA for the CDR3: TGTGCCAGCAGCCACGGGACTAGCGGGAGGGGGAACACCGGGGAGCTGTTTTTT. It encodes CASSHGTSGRGNTGELFF. The chain joins TRBV3-1 (or the pseudogene TRBV3-2) to TRBJ2-2; 16 nucleotides agree with TRBD2. CDR1 and CDR2 from the germline V gene are LGHDT and YNNKEL (reference sequence). The CDR3 is 18 residues long. V gave up 3 bases and J gave up 1 base; unmatched junction bases: 2.

This clone appeared a few times. The rearrangement links TRBV5-4 to TRBJ1-6, with TRBD1 identical over 7 bases. Germline V CDR1 and CDR2: SGHNT, YYREEE (reference sequence). CDR3 length equals 15 residues. Trimming cost V 3 bases and J 10 bases; bases outside gene matches: 10. This CDR3 reads CASSSPGQLQSPLHF. CDR3 nucleotides: TGTGCCAGCAGCTCGCCGGGACAGCTACAATCACCCCTCCACTTT.

The chain employs TRBV23-1 and TRBJ2-5, with 11 nucleotides matching TRBD1. TRBV23-1 is an open reading frame, and its role is uncertain. The V segment lost 1 base and the J segment 7 bases; nucleotides outside the gene matches: 8. The CDR3 length is 16 residues. CDR3 bases: TGCGCCAGCAGTCAATGGACAGGGGGCCCCCCGGGGACCCAGTACTTC. Its translation is CASSQWTGGPPGTQYF.

This clone was observed a handful of times. J is TRBJ2-3 and V is TRBV28, with 8 bases fitting TRBD2. CDR3 length equals 15 residues. Trimming took 7 bases from V and 3 from J; bases not matched to a gene: 9. Germline CDR1 and CDR2: MDHEN and SYDVKM. Written as DNA, the CDR3 is TGTGCCAGCATGGCAGCGGGAGATAATACAGATACGCAGTATTTT. Encoded protein: CASMAAGDNTDTQYF.